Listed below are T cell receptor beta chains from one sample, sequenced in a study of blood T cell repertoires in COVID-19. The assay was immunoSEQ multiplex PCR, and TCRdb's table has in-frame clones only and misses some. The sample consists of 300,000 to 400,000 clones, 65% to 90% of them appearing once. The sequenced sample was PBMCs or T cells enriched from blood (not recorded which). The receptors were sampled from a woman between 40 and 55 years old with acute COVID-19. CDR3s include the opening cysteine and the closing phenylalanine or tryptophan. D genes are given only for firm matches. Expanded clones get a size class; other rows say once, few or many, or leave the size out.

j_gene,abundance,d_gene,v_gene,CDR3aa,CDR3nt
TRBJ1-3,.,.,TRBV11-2,CASTTGFRSGNTIYF,TGTGCCAGCACCACAGGTTTTCGCTCTGGAAACACCATATATTTT
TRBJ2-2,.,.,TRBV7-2,CASSLDPGTYTGELFF,TGTGCCAGCAGCTTAGACCCGGGAACGTACACCGGGGAGCTGTTTTTT
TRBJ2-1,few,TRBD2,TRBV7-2,CASSLLSLVRRGVYNEQFF,TGTGCCAGCAGCTTACTGAGCCTAGTCCGGCGGGGGGTTTACAATGAGCAGTTCTTC
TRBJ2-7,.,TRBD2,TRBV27,CASSFGGGASYEQYF,TGTGCCAGCAGTTTCGGCGGGGGGGCTTCGTACGAGCAGTACTTC
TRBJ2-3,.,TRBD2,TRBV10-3,CAIKASGGSTDTQYF,TGTGCCATCAAAGCCAGCGGGGGGAGCACAGATACGCAGTATTTT
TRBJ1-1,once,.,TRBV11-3,CASSPSGYTEAFF,TGTGCCAGCAGCCCGTCGGGGTACACTGAAGCTTTCTTT
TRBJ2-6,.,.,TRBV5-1,CASRRGLILTF,TGCGCCAGCAGACGAGGGTTGATCCTGACTTTC
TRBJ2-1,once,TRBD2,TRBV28,CASKQGLAVYNEQFF,TGTGCCAGCAAACAGGGACTAGCGGTCTACAATGAGCAGTTCTTC
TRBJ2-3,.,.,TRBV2,CASSEFRVSTDTQYF,TGTGCCAGCAGTGAATTCAGGGTGAGCACAGATACGCAGTATTTT
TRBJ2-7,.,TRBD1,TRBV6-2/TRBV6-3,CASSYGTGQAYEQYF,TGTGCCAGCAGTTACGGGACAGGGCAGGCCTACGAGCAGTACTTC
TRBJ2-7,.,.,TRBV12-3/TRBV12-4,CASSLSPSYEQYF,TGTGCCAGCAGTCTATCCCCATCCTACGAGCAGTACTTC
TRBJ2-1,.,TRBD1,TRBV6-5,CASRTGGVGYNEQFF,TGTGCCAGCAGAACAGGGGGAGTCGGTTACAATGAGCAGTTCTTC
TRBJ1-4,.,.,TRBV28,CASSSSGPLNEKLFF,TGTGCCAGCAGCTCCTCAGGGCCACTTAATGAAAAACTGTTTTTT
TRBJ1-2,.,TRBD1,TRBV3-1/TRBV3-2,CASSQALTTFRTGDYGYTF,TGTGCCAGCAGCCAAGCACTTACTACCTTTAGGACAGGAGACTATGGCTACACCTTC
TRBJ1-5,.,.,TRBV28,CASEPNAPSNQPQHF,TGTGCCAGCGAACCTAACGCACCAAGCAATCAGCCCCAGCATTTT
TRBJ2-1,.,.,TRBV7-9,CASSLKGGMFLPSNEQFF,TGTGCCAGCAGCCTCAAAGGGGGTATGTTTCTCCCGTCCAATGAGCAGTTCTTC
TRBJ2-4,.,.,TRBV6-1,CASSDPQGWVGTAKNIQYF,TGTGCCAGCAGTGACCCCCAGGGTTGGGTCGGTACGGCCAAAAACATTCAGTACTTC
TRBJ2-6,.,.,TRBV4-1,CASSQELKTTVGEAGANVLTF,TGCGCCAGCAGCCAAGAGTTGAAGACTACCGTCGGGGAGGCTGGGGCCAACGTCCTGACTTTC
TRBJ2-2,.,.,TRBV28,CASSGWGVSTGELFF,TGTGCCAGCAGTGGATGGGGGGTTAGCACCGGGGAGCTGTTTTTT
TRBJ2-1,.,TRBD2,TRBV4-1,CASSQVGTSLYNEQFF,TGCGCCAGCAGCCAAGTCGGGACTAGCCTTTACAATGAGCAGTTCTTC
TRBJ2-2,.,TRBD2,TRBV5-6,CASSLTSGGNTGELFF,TGTGCCAGCAGCTTGACTAGCGGGGGGAACACCGGGGAGCTGTTTTTT
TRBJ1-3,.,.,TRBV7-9,CASSQQQGNTIYF,TGTGCCAGCAGCCAACAACAGGGAAACACCATATATTTT
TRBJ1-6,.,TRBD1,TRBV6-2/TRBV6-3,CASSPRQGGSSPLHF,TGTGCCAGCAGTCCCCGACAGGGAGGATCTTCACCCCTCCACTTT
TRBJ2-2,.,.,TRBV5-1,CASSWTVNTGELFF,TGCGCCAGCAGCTGGACAGTAAACACCGGGGAGCTGTTTTTT
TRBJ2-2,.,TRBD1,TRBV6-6,CASSRKGARGTGELFF,TGTGCCAGCAGTCGAAAGGGGGCCCGTGGCACCGGGGAGCTGTTTTTT
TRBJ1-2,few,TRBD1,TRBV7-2,CASSFKQGAPAGYTF,TGTGCCAGCAGCTTCAAACAGGGGGCACCCGCTGGCTACACCTTC
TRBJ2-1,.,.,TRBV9,CASSATAGPYNEQFF,TGTGCCAGCAGCGCGACAGCGGGTCCTTACAATGAGCAGTTCTTC
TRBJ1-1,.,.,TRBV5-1,CASSSSTQNTEAFF,TGCGCCAGCAGCTCTAGTACACAGAACACTGAAGCTTTCTTT
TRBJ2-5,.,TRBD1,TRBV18,CASSPAGTGLRGETQYF,TGTGCCAGCTCACCCGCCGGGACAGGGTTAAGAGGAGAGACCCAGTACTTC
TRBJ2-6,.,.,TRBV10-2,CASSEKGVSGANVLTF,TGCGCCAGCAGTGAGAAAGGGGTCTCTGGGGCCAACGTCCTGACTTTC
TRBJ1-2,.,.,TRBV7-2,CASSLPPSLNYGYTF,TGTGCCAGCAGCTTACCACCGAGTCTCAACTATGGCTACACCTTC
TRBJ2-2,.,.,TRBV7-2,CASSLVFSTGELFF,TGTGCCAGCAGCTTGGTCTTTAGCACCGGGGAGCTGTTTTTT
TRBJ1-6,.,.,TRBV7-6,CASSAQPGVGSSPLHF,TGTGCCAGCAGCGCCCAGCCCGGGGTGGGTTCTTCACCCCTCCACTTT
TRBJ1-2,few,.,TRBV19,CASSIDATDYGYTF,TGTGCCAGTAGTATAGATGCTACAGACTATGGCTACACCTTC
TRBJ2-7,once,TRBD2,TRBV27,CASSSRVTPLAARVYEQYF,TGTGCCAGCAGCTCCCGGGTTACTCCACTAGCGGCACGGGTATACGAGCAGTACTTC
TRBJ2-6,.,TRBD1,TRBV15,CATSRDPPLGQINSGANVLTF,TGTGCCACCAGCAGAGATCCCCCCCTGGGACAGATAAACTCTGGGGCCAACGTCCTGACTTTC
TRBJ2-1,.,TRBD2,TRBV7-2,CASSLLAGGYNEQFF,TGTGCCAGCAGCCTCCTAGCGGGGGGCTACAATGAGCAGTTCTTC
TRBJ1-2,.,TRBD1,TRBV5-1,CASSFPGTGKSDGYTF,TGCGCCAGCAGCTTTCCTGGGACAGGGAAATCGGATGGCTACACCTTC
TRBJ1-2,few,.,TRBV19,CASSIFNSHYGYTF,TGTGCCAGTAGTATCTTTAACAGCCACTATGGCTACACCTTC
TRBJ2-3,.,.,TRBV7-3,CASSRGGGDTQYF,TGTGCCAGCAGCCGGGGAGGCGGGGATACGCAGTATTTT
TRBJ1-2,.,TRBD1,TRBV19,CATSDRVGYGYTF,TGTGCCACCTCAGACAGGGTAGGCTATGGCTACACCTTC
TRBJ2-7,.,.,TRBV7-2,CASSSGLIYEQYF,TGTGCCAGCAGCTCGGGACTTATCTACGAGCAGTACTTC
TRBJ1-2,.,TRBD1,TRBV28,CASSAGTGYGYTF,TGTGCCAGCAGTGCCGGGACAGGGTATGGCTACACCTTC
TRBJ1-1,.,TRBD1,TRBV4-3,CASSRDRGANTEAFF,TGCGCCAGCAGCCGGGACAGGGGGGCCAACACTGAAGCTTTCTTT
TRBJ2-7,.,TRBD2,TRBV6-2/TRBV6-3,CASSYTLSGRGDEQYF,TGTGCCAGCAGTTACACCCTTAGCGGGAGGGGCGACGAGCAGTACTTC
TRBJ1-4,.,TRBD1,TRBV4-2,CASSQEWTGLGEKLFF,TGTGCCAGCAGCCAAGAATGGACAGGGCTAGGGGAAAAACTGTTTTTT